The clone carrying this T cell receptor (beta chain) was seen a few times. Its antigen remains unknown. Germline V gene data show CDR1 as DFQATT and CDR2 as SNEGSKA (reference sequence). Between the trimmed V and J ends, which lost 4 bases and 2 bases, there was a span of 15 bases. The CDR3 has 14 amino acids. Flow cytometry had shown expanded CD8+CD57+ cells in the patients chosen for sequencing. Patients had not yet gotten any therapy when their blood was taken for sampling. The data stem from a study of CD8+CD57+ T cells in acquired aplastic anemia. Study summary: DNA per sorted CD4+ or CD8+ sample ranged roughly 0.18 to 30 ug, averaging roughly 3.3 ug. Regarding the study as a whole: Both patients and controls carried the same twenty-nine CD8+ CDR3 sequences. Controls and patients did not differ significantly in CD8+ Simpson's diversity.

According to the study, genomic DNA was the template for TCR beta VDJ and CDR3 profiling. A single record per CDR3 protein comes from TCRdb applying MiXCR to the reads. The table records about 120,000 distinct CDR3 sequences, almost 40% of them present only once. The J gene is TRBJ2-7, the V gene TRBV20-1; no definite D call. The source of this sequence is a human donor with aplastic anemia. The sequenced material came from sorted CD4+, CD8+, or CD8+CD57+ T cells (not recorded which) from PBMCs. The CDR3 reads CSAIYPGRPYEQYF. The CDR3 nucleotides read TGCAGTGCTATATACCCGGGCCGTCCCTACGAGCAGTACTTC.